The rows below give T cell receptor beta chains drawn from one sample of a study of blood T cell repertoires in COVID-19. TCRdb's copy holds only in-frame clones and misses some; the assay was immunoSEQ multiplex PCR. The profile shows approximately 110,000 clones, around 81% of them singletons. Sequencing used peripheral blood. The receptors here all came from a human donor in a cohort sampled during active or convalescent COVID-19. The CDR3 runs from the conserved cysteine through the conserved F or W. A D gene is named only where the DNA matches it firmly. Expanded clones are given a class, and other clones once, few, many or no size at all.

clone_size j_call d_call v_call cdr3_aa cdr3_nt
NA TRBJ2-1 TRBD2 TRBV24-1 CATSEPTSGDYNEQFF TGTGCCACCAGTGAGCCGACTAGCGGGGACTACAATGAGCAGTTCTTC
NA TRBJ2-1 TRBD2 TRBV5-1 CASRSSGGASYNEQFF TGCGCCAGCCGTTCTAGCGGGGGGGCCTCCTACAATGAGCAGTTCTTC
once TRBJ2-3 TRBD2 TRBV13 CASSARAGTTDTQYF TGTGCCAGCAGCGCCAGAGCGGGAACCACAGATACGCAGTATTTT
NA TRBJ2-1 TRBD2 TRBV7-7 CASSLGGGVEQFF TGTGCCAGCAGCTTGGGCGGGGGGGTGGAGCAGTTCTTC
NA TRBJ2-7 NA TRBV5-5 CASSWGQEPSYEQYF TGTGCCAGCAGCTGGGGGCAGGAACCTTCCTACGAGCAGTACTTC
few TRBJ1-2 NA TRBV7-2 CASSPGTTNYGYTF TGTGCCAGCAGCCCCGGGACAACTAACTATGGCTACACCTTC
NA TRBJ2-7 NA TRBV27 CASARGGKYEQYF TGTGCCAGCGCGCGTGGCGGAAAATACGAGCAGTACTTC
once TRBJ2-7 NA TRBV4-3 CASSQTPPSPSAWRGPREQYF TGCGCCAGCAGCCAAACACCCCCTTCCCCAAGTGCCTGGCGGGGGCCCAGGGAGCAGTACTTC
NA TRBJ2-1 NA TRBV7-2 CASSPTSIGYNEQFF TGTGCCAGCAGCCCAACTAGCATTGGCTACAATGAGCAGTTCTTC
NA TRBJ2-2 NA TRBV2 CASSDTSPTGELFF TGTGCCAGCAGTGACACTTCCCCCACCGGGGAGCTGTTTTTT
NA TRBJ2-1 NA TRBV9 CASSVDSVRGSNEQFF TGTGCCAGCAGCGTAGATTCGGTAAGGGGGTCCAATGAGCAGTTCTTC
few TRBJ2-2 NA TRBV6-1 CASREDTGGTGELFF TGTGCCAGCAGAGAAGACACAGGAGGGACCGGGGAGCTGTTTTTT
NA TRBJ1-5 NA TRBV7-2 CASSSQGGGGQPQHF TGTGCCAGCAGCTCTCAAGGGGGTGGAGGTCAGCCCCAGCATTTT
NA TRBJ1-2 NA TRBV10-3 CATYRESYGYTF TGTGCCACATACAGGGAGTCCTATGGCTACACCTTC
NA TRBJ1-6 NA TRBV28 CASSEADSTYNSPLHF TGTGCCAGCAGTGAGGCAGACAGTACCTATAATTCACCCCTCCACTTT
NA TRBJ1-1 TRBD1 TRBV9 CASSGTGGTEAFF TGTGCCAGCAGCGGGACAGGGGGCACTGAAGCTTTCTTT
NA TRBJ2-2 NA TRBV6-2/TRBV6-3 CASSYSSTGRNTGELFF TGTGCCAGCAGTTACTCCTCAACGGGGAGAAACACCGGGGAGCTGTTTTTT
NA TRBJ2-1 NA TRBV6-5 CASRYPASSYNEQFF TGTGCCAGCCGATACCCCGCGAGCTCCTACAATGAGCAGTTCTTC
NA TRBJ2-2 NA TRBV11-2 CASSPFQGIGELFF TGTGCCAGCAGCCCCTTCCAGGGGATCGGGGAGCTGTTTTTT
NA TRBJ1-5 NA TRBV30 CAWSLGGRQPQHF TGTGCCTGGAGTCTCGGGGGTAGACAGCCCCAGCATTTT
NA TRBJ2-5 TRBD1 TRBV9 CASSARQGIETQYF TGTGCCAGCAGCGCCCGACAGGGGATAGAGACCCAGTACTTC
NA TRBJ2-7 NA TRBV4-3 CASSQLQSYEQYF TGCGCCAGCAGCCAGCTCCAGTCCTACGAGCAGTACTTC
NA TRBJ2-1 TRBD1 TRBV19 CASSGWDSSYNEQFF TGTGCCAGTAGTGGGTGGGACAGCTCCTACAATGAGCAGTTCTTC
few TRBJ2-7 TRBD2 TRBV29-1 CSVAGTSGSSLEQYF TGCAGCGTTGCCGGGACTAGCGGGAGTTCTCTCGAGCAGTACTTC